The clone carrying this TCR beta chain came up a few times. The entry originates in a study of blood T cell repertoires in COVID-19. Across the whole study: Researchers got acute and convalescent COVID-19 samples from the United States, Italy and Spain.

CDR3 length equals 15 residues. CDR1 is MDHEN and CDR2 is SYDVKM in the germline V gene. The trim removed 6 bases at V and 7 bases at J, leaving 14 bases unmatched. Authors' processing steps: Reference gene primer amplification gave nucleated cell count estimates. Clones were sequenced by immunoSEQ multiplex PCR, and TCRdb holds only the in-frame ones, with some missing. The V and J calls and clone size were taken over from that table, and D and trimming were inferred from the DNA. The sample carries 150,000 to 200,000 clones, approximately 80% recorded once. V and J are TRBV28 and TRBJ1-1; 7 bases map to TRBD1. The source material was peripheral blood. This receptor was identified in a woman between 40 and 50 years old with COVID-19, enrolled during active disease. CDR3 sequence: CASSTPQGRLGEAFF. The CDR3 region has the DNA TGTGCCAGCAGCACTCCACAGGGGCGGCTGGGTGAAGCTTTCTTT.